The 22 T cell receptor beta chains reported below all come from one sample, sequenced in a study of blood T cell repertoires in COVID-19. Measured with immunoSEQ multiplex PCR; TCRdb has only the in-frame clones, and not every one. The sample yields around 120,000 clones, roughly four fifths seen once. Sequencing used peripheral blood. These receptors were taken from a man between 40 and 49 years old with active or convalescent COVID-19.

The rearrangement joins TRBV19 to TRBJ1-5; D possibly corresponds to TRBD1 (5 bases). Trimming shortened V by 6 bases and J by 2 bases, and 26 bases separated the two germline ends. Germline lookup yields CDR1 LNHDA and CDR2 SQIVND (reference sequence). There are 19 residues in the CDR3. CDR3 protein: CASRPARAGPIGGNQPQHF. The CDR3 DNA is TGTGCCAGTAGGCCCGCTCGCGCCGGCCCAATAGGGGGCAATCAGCCCCAGCATTTT.

This chain's CDR3 is CASSVSGQGATQYF. CDR3 sequence (DNA): TGTGCCAGCAGCGTATCCGGACAGGGAGCGACCCAGTACTTC. V and J are TRBV9 and TRBJ2-5; 8 bases match TRBD1. The CDR3 runs to 14 residues. CDR1 SGDLS and CDR2 YYNGEE come from the germline V gene. J was trimmed by 7 bases and V by 1 base; bases with no gene match: 6.

The chain combines TRBV10-3 with TRBJ2-1, with 7 positions matching TRBD2. CDR1 and CDR2 (germline): ENHRY, SYGVKD. The CDR3 consists of 16 residues. Germline trimming cut 3 bases from V and 9 bases from J; bases unmatched to any gene: 14. CDR3 sequence (DNA): TGTGCCATCAGTGACGACGGACTAGGAATGCGAGGTGAGCAGTTCTTC. Its translation is CAISDDGLGMRGEQFF.

This chain joins TRBV19 and TRBJ1-5; perhaps TRBD1 as D (5 bases). The V end was cut by 7 bases, the J end by 7 bases, with 17 bases between. CDR1 LNHDA and CDR2 SQIVND come from the germline V gene (reference sequence). This CDR3 region has 14 residues. The CDR3 DNA is TGTGCCAGTAACTCCGCCAGGGTGGCACAGCCCCAGCATTTT. Translating gives CASNSARVAQPQHF.

The chain uses TRBV29-1 and TRBJ1-5; TRBD1 matches at 7 bases. Germline V gene lookup returns CDR1 SQVTM and CDR2 ANQGSEA. The CDR3 runs 13 residues. The J segment lost 2 bases and the V segment lost 3 bases, leaving 1 base of the junction unmatched. The CDR3 loop reads CSVEQGGNQPQHF. The CDR3 bases are TGCAGCGTTGAGCAGGGGGGCAATCAGCCCCAGCATTTT.

The chain couples TRBV27 to TRBJ1-4; D may be TRBD1 (5 bases). The CDR3 length is 16 residues. The germline gives CDR1 MNHEY, CDR2 SMNVEV (reference sequence). With 3 bases removed from V and 0 bases from J, the gap between germline ends came to 11 bases. CDR3 in amino acids: CASSFVGLATNEKLFF. The DNA of the CDR3 is TGTGCCAGCAGTTTTGTGGGGCTTGCAACTAATGAAAAACTGTTTTTT.

This clone was recorded only once. The chain carries TRBV9 and TRBJ1-6; 10 bases are a match to TRBD1. With 3 bases clipped from V and 7 bases from J, the junction kept 4 bases outside the gene matches. This CDR3 has 15 residues. Germline V gene sequence: CDR1 SGDLS, CDR2 YYNGEE. CDR3 sequence (DNA): TGTGCCAGCAGCGCCCCGGGACAGGGGAATTCACCCCTCCACTTT. This sequence encodes CASSAPGQGNSPLHF.

The CDR3 protein is CASSQDSQVVISGNTIYF. As DNA, the CDR3 is TGCGCCAGCAGCCAAGATAGTCAGGTAGTCATCTCTGGAAACACCATATATTTT. V usage is TRBV4-1 and J usage is TRBJ1-3; no reliable D call. This CDR3 comprises 18 residues. Trimming took off 0 bases at V and 0 bases at J, with 15 bases between the two ends. The germline V gene has CDR1 MGHRA and CDR2 YSYEKL.

This clone was detected only once. The rearrangement links TRBV6-6 to TRBJ1-2, with 10 bases identical to TRBD1. Germline V gene data show CDR1 as MNHNY and CDR2 as SVGAGI (reference sequence). With 2 bases clipped from V and 8 bases from J, the junction kept 8 bases outside the gene matches. CDR3 size: 15 residues. CDR3 residues: CASSYGGTGDMGYTF. The CDR3 nucleotides are TGTGCCAGCAGTTACGGGGGGACAGGGGATATGGGCTACACCTTC.

Remarks on this clone: One end of the junction varies from germline; a read error may be responsible. The rearrangement joins TRBV30 to TRBJ1-5, with 9 nucleotides matching TRBD1. CDR3 length equals 13 residues. Germline V gene data show CDR1 as GTSNPN and CDR2 as SVGIG (reference sequence). CDR3 region: CAWTGEDSQPQHF. As DNA, the CDR3 is TGTGCTTGGACAGGGGAAGATTCGCAGCCCCAGCATTTT. The full variable domain, in which reference TRBV30 and TRBJ1-5 provide the parts outside the CDR3, is SQTIHQWPATLVQPVGSPLSLECTVEGTSNPNLYWYRQAAGRGLQLLFYSVGIGQISSEVPQNLSASRPQDRQFILSSKKLLLSDSGFYLCAWTGEDSQPQHFGDGTRLSIL.

The rearrangement links TRBV19 to TRBJ1-2; D uncertain. V lost 1 base to trimming and J lost 7 bases, with 10 bases between them. The germline V gene has CDR1 LNHDA and CDR2 SQIVND (reference sequence). The CDR3 sequence is 13 residues long. This CDR3 reads CASSIGGYSGYTF. The DNA of the CDR3 is TGTGCCAGTAGTATAGGAGGGTACTCTGGCTACACCTTC.

This chain connects TRBV16 to TRBJ1-1, with unresolved D. The V gene's germline CDR1 is KGHSY and CDR2 FQNENV. The V gene lost 2 bases and the J gene lost 1 base, with 5 bases spanning the gap. CDR3 length: 13 amino acids. CDR3 in DNA: TGTGCCAGCAGCCAAGGGAGGAACACTGAAGCTTTCTTT. Its protein product is CASSQGRNTEAFF.

This rearrangement joins TRBV12-5 to TRBJ2-5; TRBD1 aligns across 7 bases. The ends lost 11 bases at V and 1 base at J; junction bases unmatched: 16. From germline, CDR1 is LGHNT and CDR2 FRNRAP. The length of the CDR3 is 16 residues. CDR3 bases: TGTGCTTTCCGAGGGGGCAGGGACACCCTCCAAGAGACCCAGTACTTC. As protein: CAFRGGRDTLQETQYF.

CDR3 in amino acids: CSVTVSGANVLTF. The CDR3 DNA reads TGCAGCGTTACAGTCTCTGGGGCCAACGTCCTGACTTTC. J is TRBJ2-6 and V is TRBV29-1; D not resolved. V was trimmed by 5 bases and J by 0 bases, leaving 5 bases between them. In germline, CDR1 is SQVTM, CDR2 ANQGSEA. The CDR3 has 13 amino acids.

The CDR3 spells CASRTGETNEKLFF. CDR3 nucleotides: TGCGCCAGCAGGACAGGGGAAACTAATGAAAAACTGTTTTTT. The chain joins TRBV5-1 to TRBJ1-4; TRBD1 matches 8 bases. The length of the CDR3 is 14 residues. The V segment lost 5 bases and the J segment 1 base; nucleotides outside the gene matches: 1. Per the germline V gene, CDR1 is SGHRS and CDR2 is YFSETQ.

This clone showed up just a few times. The genes are TRBV9 and TRBJ1-1; 9 nucleotides agree with TRBD1. Germline loops: CDR1 SGDLS, CDR2 YYNGEE. The length of the CDR3 is 15 residues. Trimming at V came to 4 bases and at J to 6 bases, leaving 10 bases not matched to a gene. CDR3 region: CASSIGQGSMAEAFF. The CDR3 region has the DNA TGTGCCAGCAGCATCGGACAGGGGAGTATGGCTGAAGCTTTCTTT.

The chain links TRBV6-5 to TRBJ2-7; D may be TRBD2 (5 bases). Germline V lookup: CDR1 MNHEY, CDR2 SVGAGI. V dropped 10 bases and J dropped 2 bases, with 18 bases sitting between them. The CDR3 spans 14 residues. CDR3 sequence reads: CATAAQFTTYEQYF. The CDR3 nucleotides are TGTGCCACAGCGGCACAATTTACAACCTACGAGCAGTACTTC.

The V and J genes are TRBV29-1 and TRBJ1-1; 8 positions match TRBD1. Germline CDR1 reads SQVTM; CDR2 reads ANQGSEA. This CDR3 contains 13 residues. The V and J ends lost 5 bases and 1 base, in that order; junction bases with no gene match: 3. The CDR3 DNA follows: TGCAGCGTTAGAGGACAGGGGAACACTGAAGCTTTCTTT. Its protein is CSVRGQGNTEAFF.

The chain uses TRBV5-1 and TRBJ2-1, with 12 bases identical to TRBD2. J was trimmed by 6 bases and V by 4 bases; bases with no gene match: 11. The germline CDR1 and CDR2 sequences are SGHRS and YFSETQ. CDR3 length: 17 amino acids. The CDR3 spells CASSLPSGTSGSNEQFF. DNA for the CDR3: TGCGCCAGCAGCCTCCCGTCCGGGACTAGCGGGTCCAATGAGCAGTTCTTC.

The chain combines TRBV12-3 or TRBV12-4 with TRBJ1-5; D not resolved. This CDR3 contains 12 residues. Trimming stripped 5 bases from V and 4 bases from J, with 6 bases between. The CDR3 reads CASSPGNQPQHF. CDR3 sequence (DNA): TGTGCCAGCAGTCCAGGAAATCAGCCCCAGCATTTT.

This clone was found once. The rearrangement links TRBV5-1 to TRBJ2-7; D uncertain. The CDR3 contains 11 residues. The V gene lost 3 bases and the J gene lost 6 bases, with 7 bases spanning the gap. CDR1 SGHRS and CDR2 YFSETQ come from the germline V gene. CDR3 amino acids: CASSSTGEQYF. CDR3 DNA sequence: TGCGCCAGCAGCTCCACTGGCGAGCAGTACTTC.

CDR3 coding DNA: TGCGCCAGCAGTGAAGGGGGTAACTATGGCTACACCTTC. It yields the protein CASSEGGNYGYTF. This chain joins TRBV10-1 and TRBJ1-2; TRBD1 might be the D (6 bases). CDR1 is WNHNN, CDR2 SYGVQD, per germline (reference sequence). This CDR3 comprises 13 residues. The V end was cut by 3 bases, the J end by 1 base, with 6 bases between.